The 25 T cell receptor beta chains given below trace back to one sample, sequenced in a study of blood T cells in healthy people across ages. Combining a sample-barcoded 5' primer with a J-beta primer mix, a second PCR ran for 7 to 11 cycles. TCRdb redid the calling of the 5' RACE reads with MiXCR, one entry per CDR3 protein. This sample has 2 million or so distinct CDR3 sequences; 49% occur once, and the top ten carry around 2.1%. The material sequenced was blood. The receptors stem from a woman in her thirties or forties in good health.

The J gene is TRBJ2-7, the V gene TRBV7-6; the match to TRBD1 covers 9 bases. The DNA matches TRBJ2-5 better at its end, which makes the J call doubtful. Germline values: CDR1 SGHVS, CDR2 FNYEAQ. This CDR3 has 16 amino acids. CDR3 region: CASSPQHEQGAGTQYF. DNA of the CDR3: TGTGCCAGCAGCCCTCAACATGAACAGGGGGCAGGGACCCAGTACTTC.

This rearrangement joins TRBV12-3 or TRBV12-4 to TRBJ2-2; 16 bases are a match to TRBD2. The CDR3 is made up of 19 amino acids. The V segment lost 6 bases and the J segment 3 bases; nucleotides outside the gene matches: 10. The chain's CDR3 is CASSHTGTSGGADTGELFF. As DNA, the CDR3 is TGTGCCAGCAGCCATACCGGGACTAGCGGGGGGGCTGACACCGGGGAGCTGTTTTTT.

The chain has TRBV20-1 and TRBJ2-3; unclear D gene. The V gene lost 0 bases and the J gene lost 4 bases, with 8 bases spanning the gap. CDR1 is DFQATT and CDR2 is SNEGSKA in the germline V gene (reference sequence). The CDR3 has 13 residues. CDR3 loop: CSARDLVADTQYF. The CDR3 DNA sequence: TGCAGTGCTAGAGATCTAGTGGCAGATACGCAGTATTTT.

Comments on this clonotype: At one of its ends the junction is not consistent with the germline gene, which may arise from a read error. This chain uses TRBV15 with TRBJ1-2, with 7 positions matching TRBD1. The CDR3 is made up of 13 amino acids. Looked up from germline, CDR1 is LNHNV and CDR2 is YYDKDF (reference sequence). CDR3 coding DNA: TGTGTCACCAGCAGAATCTTGGGACAGCCCCTCACCTTC. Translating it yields CVTSRILGQPLTF.

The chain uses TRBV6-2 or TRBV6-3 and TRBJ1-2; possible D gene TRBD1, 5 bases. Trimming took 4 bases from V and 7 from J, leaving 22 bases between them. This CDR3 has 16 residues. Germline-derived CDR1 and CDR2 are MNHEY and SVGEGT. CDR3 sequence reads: CASSFQRTYRTAGYTF. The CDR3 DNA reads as TGTGCCAGCAGTTTTCAACGCACTTACAGGACCGCTGGCTACACCTTC.

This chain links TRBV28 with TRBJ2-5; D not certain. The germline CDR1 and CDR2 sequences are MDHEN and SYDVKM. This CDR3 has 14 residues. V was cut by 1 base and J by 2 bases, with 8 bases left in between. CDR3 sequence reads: CASSLFTEQETQYF. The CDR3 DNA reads TGTGCCAGCAGTTTATTCACGGAGCAAGAGACCCAGTACTTC. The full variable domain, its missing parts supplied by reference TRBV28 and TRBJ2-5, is DVKVTQSSRYLVKRTGEKVFLECVQDMDHENMFWYRQDPGLGLRLIYFSYDVKMKEKGDIPEGYSVSREKKERFSLILESASTNQTSMYLCASSLFTEQETQYFGPGTRLLVL.

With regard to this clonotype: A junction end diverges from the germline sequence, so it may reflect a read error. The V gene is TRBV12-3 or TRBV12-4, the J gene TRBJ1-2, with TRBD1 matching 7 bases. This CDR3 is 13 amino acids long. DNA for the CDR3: TGTGCCAGCAGCCCGGACAGGATACATGGCTACACTTTC. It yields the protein CASSPDRIHGYTF.

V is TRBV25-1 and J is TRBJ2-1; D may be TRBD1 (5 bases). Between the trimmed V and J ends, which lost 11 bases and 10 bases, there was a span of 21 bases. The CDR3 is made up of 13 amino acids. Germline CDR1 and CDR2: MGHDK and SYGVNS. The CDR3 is CALNQGRIYEQFF. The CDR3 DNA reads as TGTGCCCTTAATCAGGGAAGAATCTACGAGCAGTTCTTC. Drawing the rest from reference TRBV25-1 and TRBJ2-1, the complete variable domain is EADIYQTPRYLVIGTGKKITLECSQTMGHDKMYWYQQDPGMELHLIHYSYGVNSTEKGDLSSESTVSRIRTEHFPLTLESARPSHTSQYLCALNQGRIYEQFFGPGTRLTVL.

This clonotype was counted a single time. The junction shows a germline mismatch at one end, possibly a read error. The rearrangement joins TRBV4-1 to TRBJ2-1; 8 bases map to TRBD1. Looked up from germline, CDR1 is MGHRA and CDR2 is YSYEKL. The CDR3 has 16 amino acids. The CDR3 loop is CASSQDRGLAYNKQFF. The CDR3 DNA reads TGCGCCAGCAGCCAAGACAGGGGGCTAGCCTACAATAAGCAGTTCTTC.

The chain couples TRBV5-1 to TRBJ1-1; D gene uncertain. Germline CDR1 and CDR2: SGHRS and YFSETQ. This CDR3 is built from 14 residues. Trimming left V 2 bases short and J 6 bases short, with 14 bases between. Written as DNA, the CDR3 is TGCGCCAGCAGCTTCCTCAGTTTGGCTCCTGAAGCTTTCTTT. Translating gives CASSFLSLAPEAFF.

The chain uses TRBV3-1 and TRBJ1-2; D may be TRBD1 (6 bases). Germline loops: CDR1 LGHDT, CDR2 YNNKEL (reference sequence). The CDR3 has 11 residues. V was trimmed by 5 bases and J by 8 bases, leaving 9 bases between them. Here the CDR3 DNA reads TGTGCCAGCAGCTTCGGACAGGGCTACACCTTC. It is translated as CASSFGQGYTF.

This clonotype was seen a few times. The CDR3 bases are TGTGCCAGCAGCTCCCGGACCGGGGCAGGGGAGCGGGGACGCAATGAGCAGTTCTTC. The encoded protein is CASSSRTGAGERGRNEQFF. The chain carries TRBV9 and TRBJ2-1; TRBD2 is a possible D gene (7 bases). CDR1 and CDR2 from the germline V gene are SGDLS and YYNGEE. The CDR3 spans 19 residues. V was clipped by 4 bases and J by 6 bases, with 29 bases between them.

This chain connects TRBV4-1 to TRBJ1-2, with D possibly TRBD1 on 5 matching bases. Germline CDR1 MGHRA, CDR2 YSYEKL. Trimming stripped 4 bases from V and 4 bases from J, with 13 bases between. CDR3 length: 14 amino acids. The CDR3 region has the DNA TGCGCCAGCAGCCGGGACGGAGATAGCTATGGCTACACCTTC. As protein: CASSRDGDSYGYTF.

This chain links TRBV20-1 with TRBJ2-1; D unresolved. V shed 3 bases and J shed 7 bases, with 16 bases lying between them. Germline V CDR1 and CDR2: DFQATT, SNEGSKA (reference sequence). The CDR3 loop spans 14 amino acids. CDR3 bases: TGCAGTGCTAGTGACGACGAGGTTAGGAATGAGCAGTTCTTC. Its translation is CSASDDEVRNEQFF.

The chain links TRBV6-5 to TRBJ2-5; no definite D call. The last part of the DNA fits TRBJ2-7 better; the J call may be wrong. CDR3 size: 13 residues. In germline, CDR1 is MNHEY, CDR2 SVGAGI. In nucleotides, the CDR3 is TGTGCCAGCAGTGACTTGGGTAGCTCCGAGCAGTACTTC. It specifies CASSDLGSSEQYF.

CDR3 DNA sequence: TGTGCCACCAGCAGGAGGACAGGGGCGTACGAGCAGTACTTC. Protein: CATSRRTGAYEQYF. The chain joins TRBV15 to TRBJ2-7; 9 bases agree with TRBD1. Losses at the gene ends were 3 bases for V and 4 bases for J; bases not matched to a gene: 4. Germline lookup yields CDR1 LNHNV and CDR2 YYDKDF (reference sequence). This CDR3 region has 14 residues. Based on the CDR3 plus reference TRBV15 and TRBJ2-7, the full variable domain is DAMVIQNPRYQVTQFGKPVTLSCSQTLNHNVMYWYQQKSSQAPKLLFHYYDKDFNNEADTPDNFQSRRPNTSFCFLDIRSPGLGDTAMYLCATSRRTGAYEQYFGPGTRLTVT.

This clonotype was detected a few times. DNA of the CDR3: TGCAGTGTCAAGTCCCCTCCTGGGCAGTTCTTC. Protein product: CSVKSPPGQFF. The chain employs TRBV20-1 and TRBJ2-1; D is unclear. CDR1 and CDR2 from the germline V gene are DFQATT and SNEGSKA (reference sequence). The length of the CDR3 is 11 residues. Between the trimmed V and J ends, which lost 7 bases and 12 bases, there was a span of 16 bases.

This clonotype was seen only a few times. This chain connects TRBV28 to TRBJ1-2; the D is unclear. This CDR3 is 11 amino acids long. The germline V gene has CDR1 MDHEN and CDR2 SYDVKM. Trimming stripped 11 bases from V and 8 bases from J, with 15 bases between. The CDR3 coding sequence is TGTGCCGTTCAGGTGGGGTCCGGCTACACCTTC. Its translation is CAVQVGSGYTF.

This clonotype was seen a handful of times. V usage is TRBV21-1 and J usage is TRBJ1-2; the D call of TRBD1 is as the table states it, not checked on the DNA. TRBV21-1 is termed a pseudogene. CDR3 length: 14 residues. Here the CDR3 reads CASSPQGYNYGYTF. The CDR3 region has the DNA TGTGCCAGCAGCCCCCAGGGATACAACTATGGCTACACCTTC.

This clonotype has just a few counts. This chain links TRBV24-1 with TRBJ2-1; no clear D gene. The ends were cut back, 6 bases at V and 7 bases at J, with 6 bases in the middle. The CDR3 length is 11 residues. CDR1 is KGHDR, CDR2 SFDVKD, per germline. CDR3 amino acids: CATSLRNEQFF. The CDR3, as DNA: TGTGCCACCAGTTTGCGAAATGAGCAGTTCTTC.

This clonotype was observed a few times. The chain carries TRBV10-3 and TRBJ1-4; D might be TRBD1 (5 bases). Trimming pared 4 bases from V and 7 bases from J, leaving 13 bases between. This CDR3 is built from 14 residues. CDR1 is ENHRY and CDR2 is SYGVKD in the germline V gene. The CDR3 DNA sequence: TGTGCCATCAGTGCGGGACTAAGAGGTGAAAAACTGTTTTTT. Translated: CAISAGLRGEKLFF.

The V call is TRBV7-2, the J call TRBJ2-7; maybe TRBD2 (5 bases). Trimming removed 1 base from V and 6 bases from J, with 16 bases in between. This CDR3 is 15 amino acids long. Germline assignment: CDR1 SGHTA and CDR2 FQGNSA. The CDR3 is CASSLEGSRLREQYF. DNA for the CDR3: TGTGCCAGCAGCTTAGAAGGGAGTCGCTTACGCGAGCAGTACTTC.

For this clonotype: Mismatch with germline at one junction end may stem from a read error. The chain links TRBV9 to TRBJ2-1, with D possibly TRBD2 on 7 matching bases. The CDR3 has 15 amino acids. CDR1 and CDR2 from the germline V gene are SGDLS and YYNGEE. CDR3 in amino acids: CASSVGGPSNNEQFF. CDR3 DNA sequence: TGTGCCAGCTCGGTCGGGGGGCCCTCCAACAATGAGCAGTTCTTC.

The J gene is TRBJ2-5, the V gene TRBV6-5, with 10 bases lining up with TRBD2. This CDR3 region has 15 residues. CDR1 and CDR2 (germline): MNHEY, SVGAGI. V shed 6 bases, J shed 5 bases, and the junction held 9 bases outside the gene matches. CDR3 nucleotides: TGTGCCAGCAGCTCCTCAGGGACTAGCGACGAGACCCAGTACTTC. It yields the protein CASSSSGTSDETQYF.

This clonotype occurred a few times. In nucleotides, the CDR3 is TGTGCCAGCAGTTCCCCCAGACTAGCAGATACGCAGTATTTT. The encoded protein is CASSSPRLADTQYF. The J gene is TRBJ2-3, the V gene TRBV6-6; D might be TRBD2 (6 bases). The CDR3 has 14 amino acids. Trimming took off 4 bases at V and 4 bases at J, with 12 bases between the two ends. CDR1 is MNHNY, CDR2 SVGAGI, per germline (reference sequence).